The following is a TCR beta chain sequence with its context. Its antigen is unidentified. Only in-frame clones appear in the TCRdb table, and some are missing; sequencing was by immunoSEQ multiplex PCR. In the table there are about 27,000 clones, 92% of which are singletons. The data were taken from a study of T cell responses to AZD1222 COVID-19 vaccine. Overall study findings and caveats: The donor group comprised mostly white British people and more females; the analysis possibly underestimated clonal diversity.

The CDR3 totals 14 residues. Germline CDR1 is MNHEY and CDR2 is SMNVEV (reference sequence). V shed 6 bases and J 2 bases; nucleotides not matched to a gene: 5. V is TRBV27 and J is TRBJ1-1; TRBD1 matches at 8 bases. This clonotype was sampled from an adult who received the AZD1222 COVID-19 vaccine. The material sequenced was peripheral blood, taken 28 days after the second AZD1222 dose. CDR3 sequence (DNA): TGTGCCAGCAGAAGGACAGGGCAAAACACTGAAGCTTTCTTT. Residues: CASRRTGQNTEAFF.